These 18 T cell receptor beta chains came from one sample sequenced in a study of OX40 agonist ivuxolimab in advanced cancers. The repertoire was sequenced with immunoSEQ multiplex PCR; TCRdb's copy has only in-frame clones and lacks some. This table has approximately 35,000 clones, roughly 90% appearing once. The sample here was CD4+ or CD8+ T cells sorted from blood, taken in a trial of the OX40 agonist ivuxolimab. The receptor set was obtained from an adult with an advanced solid tumor such as melanoma, head and neck, liver or kidney cancer.

The rearrangement uses TRBV14 and TRBJ1-3; D possibly corresponds to TRBD1 (6 bases). The CDR3 has 17 residues. Germline CDR1 reads SGHDN; CDR2 reads FVKESK. Trimming pared 1 base from V and 2 bases from J, leaving 15 bases between. CDR3 residues: CASSQVDSGGPGNTIYF. CDR3 nucleotides: TGTGCCAGCAGCCAAGTGGACAGTGGGGGGCCTGGAAACACCATATATTTT.

The chain carries TRBV7-6 and TRBJ2-7, with D perhaps TRBD1 (6 bases). V was pared by 1 base and J by 1 base, with 11 bases between. CDR1 is SGHVS, CDR2 FNYEAQ, per germline. The CDR3 length is 15 residues. The CDR3 DNA reads as TGTGCCAGCAGCTTAGGGCCAGGGGTTTCCTACGAGCAGTACTTC. This gives the protein CASSLGPGVSYEQYF.

This clone was seen more than once but under ten times. This same CDR3 is encoded by further DNA sequences in the sample. This chain connects TRBV7-8 to TRBJ2-7; TRBD1 matches 8 bases. This CDR3 has 15 residues. Looked up from germline, CDR1 is SGHVS and CDR2 is FQNEAQ. The V segment lost 5 bases and the J segment 6 bases; nucleotides outside the gene matches: 12. The CDR3 sequence: CASSPGQGTQVEQYF. CDR3 DNA: TGTGCCAGCAGCCCCGGACAGGGAACTCAGGTCGAGCAGTACTTC.

V and J are TRBV7-8 and TRBJ1-2; unclear D gene. CDR3 length equals 14 residues. Germline V gives CDR1 SGHVS, CDR2 FQNEAQ. The V end lost 4 bases, the J end lost 1 base, and 10 bases lay between the germline ends. Here the CDR3 reads CASSSPDFNYGYTF. In DNA, the CDR3 is TGTGCCAGCAGCTCGCCAGACTTTAACTATGGCTACACCTTC.

The CDR3 nucleotides read TGTGCCAGTACCGACAGCTACTACGAGCAGTACTTC. This codes for CASTDSYYEQYF. V and J are TRBV19 and TRBJ2-7; D may be TRBD1 (5 bases). The germline gives CDR1 LNHDA, CDR2 SQIVND (reference sequence). V shed 7 bases and J shed 3 bases, with 10 bases lying between them. The CDR3 is 12 amino acids.

J is TRBJ2-2 and V is TRBV19; perhaps D is TRBD1 or TRBD2 (5 bases each). Deletions cut 4 bases from V and 2 bases from J, with 17 bases between. The CDR3 has 17 residues. The germline V gene has CDR1 LNHDA and CDR2 SQIVND (reference sequence). This CDR3 reads CASSTFGTASNTGELFF. The CDR3 DNA sequence: TGTGCCAGTAGTACATTCGGGACCGCATCTAACACCGGGGAGCTGTTTTTT.

CDR3 in amino acids: CASTDSYEQYF. CDR3 nucleotides: TGTGCCAGCACAGATTCCTACGAGCAGTACTTC. The chain joins TRBV2 to TRBJ2-7; unclear D gene. The CDR3 spans 11 residues. Germline CDR1 is SNHLY and CDR2 is FYNNEI. The germline V and J ends were trimmed by 7 bases and 1 base, with 5 bases remaining between them.

CDR3 bases: TGTGCCAGCAGCTTACGACTAGCGGGAGATTTGGATACGCAGTATTTT. The encoded protein is CASSLRLAGDLDTQYF. The chain has TRBV7-9 and TRBJ2-3, with TRBD2 matching over 12 bases. V shed 2 bases and J 6 bases; nucleotides not matched to a gene: 6. Germline V gene lookup returns CDR1 SEHNR and CDR2 FQNEAQ (reference sequence). This CDR3 has 16 residues.

The V and J genes are TRBV7-8 and TRBJ2-1; D is unresolved. The CDR3 runs 13 residues. Trimming took off 2 bases at V and 7 bases at J, with 9 bases between the two ends. The germline V gene has CDR1 SGHVS and CDR2 FQNEAQ. The CDR3: CASSLLGMNEQFF. CDR3 coding DNA: TGTGCCAGCAGCTTACTAGGGATGAATGAGCAGTTCTTC.

CDR3 coding DNA: TGTGCCAGCAGCCAAGATTTTACTTTTAGGGAACAAGAGACCCAGTACTTC. Its translation: CASSQDFTFREQETQYF. This chain connects TRBV14 to TRBJ2-5; D is uncertain. The V gene lost 0 bases and the J gene lost 2 bases, with 16 bases spanning the gap. Germline CDR1 is SGHDN and CDR2 is FVKESK. The CDR3 has 17 amino acids. The full variable domain, completed using reference TRBV14 and TRBJ2-5, is EAGVTQFPSHSVIEKGQTVTLRCDPISGHDNLYWYRRVMGKEIKFLLHFVKESKQDESGMPNNRFLAERTGGTYSTLKVQPAELEDSGVYFCASSQDFTFREQETQYFGPGTRLLVL.

This clone has just one count. The CDR3 loop is CASSPTTGDNYGYTF. The CDR3 region has the DNA TGTGCCAGCAGTCCGACGACAGGGGATAACTATGGCTACACCTTC. The V and J genes are TRBV28 and TRBJ1-2; TRBD1 matches at 8 bases. V gave up 5 bases and J gave up 1 base; unmatched junction bases: 6. CDR3 length: 15 residues. Per germline, CDR1 MDHEN and CDR2 SYDVKM.

This rearrangement joins TRBV9 to TRBJ2-3; TRBD2 aligns across 7 bases. Looked up from germline, CDR1 is SGDLS and CDR2 is YYNGEE. The trim removed 3 bases at V and 1 base at J, leaving 5 bases unmatched. This CDR3 region has 15 residues. The CDR3 sequence: CASSAAGSGTDTQYF. CDR3 nucleotides: TGTGCCAGCAGCGCAGCGGGGTCAGGCACAGATACGCAGTATTTT.

The chain couples TRBV4-1 to TRBJ1-2; D is uncertain. V was clipped by 0 bases and J by 4 bases, with 18 bases between them. The CDR3 loop spans 17 amino acids. CDR1 MGHRA and CDR2 YSYEKL come from the germline V gene. CDR3 loop: CASSQDQSGLGSYGYTF. CDR3 nucleotides: TGCGCCAGCAGCCAAGACCAGTCCGGACTTGGAAGCTATGGCTACACCTTC.

The chain has TRBV7-6 and TRBJ2-7; 8 bases align to TRBD1. After removal of 5 bases from V and 6 bases from J, the junction contained 12 bases not matched to a gene. CDR3 length equals 15 residues. Germline CDR1 reads SGHVS; CDR2 reads FNYEAQ. In DNA, the CDR3 is TGTGCCAGCAGCCTTCATGGACAGGGAACTGCCGAGCAGTACTTC. It specifies CASSLHGQGTAEQYF.

The chain recombines TRBV29-1 with TRBJ2-7, with D possibly matching TRBD1 (5 bases). CDR3 length equals 13 residues. Germline V gene sequence: CDR1 SQVTM, CDR2 ANQGSEA. V shed 3 bases and J shed 6 bases, with 15 bases lying between them. DNA for the CDR3: TGCAGCGTTGACAGGGATGCCCCCGGCGAGCAGTACTTC. Protein product: CSVDRDAPGEQYF.

This CDR3 reads CASSFRGLAGGSTDTQYF. The CDR3 region has the DNA TGTGCCAGCAGCTTCCGGGGACTAGCGGGAGGCAGCACAGATACGCAGTATTTT. This chain joins TRBV7-2 and TRBJ2-3, with TRBD2 matching over 15 bases. The trim removed 3 bases at V and 0 bases at J, leaving 4 bases unmatched. The CDR3 consists of 18 residues. Germline CDR1 is SGHTA and CDR2 is FQGNSA.

The J gene is TRBJ2-2, the V gene TRBV7-2; unclear D gene. Trimming stripped 5 bases from V and 9 bases from J, with 4 bases between. Germline CDR1 is SGHTA and CDR2 is FQGNSA. There are 10 residues in the CDR3. CDR3 coding DNA: TGTGCCAGCAGCCAAAGGGAGCTGTTTTTT. It is translated as CASSQRELFF.

This clone appeared a single time. The chain is built from TRBV27 and TRBJ2-2; D remains unclear. The CDR3 spans 14 residues. Trimming pared 3 bases from V and 1 base from J, leaving 6 bases between. From germline, CDR1 is MNHEY and CDR2 SMNVEV (reference sequence). CDR3 loop: CASSFLGNTGELFF. The CDR3 nucleotides read TGTGCCAGCAGTTTTTTGGGGAACACCGGGGAGCTGTTTTTT.